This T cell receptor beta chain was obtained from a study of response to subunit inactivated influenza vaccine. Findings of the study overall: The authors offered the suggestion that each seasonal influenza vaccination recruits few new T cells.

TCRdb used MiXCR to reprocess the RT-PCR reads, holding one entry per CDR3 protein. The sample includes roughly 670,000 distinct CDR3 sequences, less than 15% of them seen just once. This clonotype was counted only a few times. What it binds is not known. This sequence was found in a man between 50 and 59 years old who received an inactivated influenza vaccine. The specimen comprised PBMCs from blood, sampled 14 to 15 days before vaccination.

The CDR3 loop is CASSLTPGLATETQYF. CDR3 nucleotides: TGTGCCAGCAGCCTAACCCCGGGACTAGCGACCGAGACCCAGTACTTC. The rearrangement uses TRBV7-2 and TRBJ2-5; TRBD2 aligns across 10 bases. The germline V gene has CDR1 SGHTA and CDR2 FQGNSA. This CDR3 region has 16 residues. V lost 5 bases to trimming and J lost 5 bases; unmatched junction nucleotides: 11.